The rows below give T cell receptor beta chains drawn from one sample of a study of blood T cell repertoires in COVID-19. The method was immunoSEQ multiplex PCR; TCRdb's version includes in-frame clones alone and lacks a portion of them. The table has about 140,000 clones, roughly 81% seen once; the top ten hold nearly 3.5%. What was sequenced was PBMCs or T cells enriched from blood (not recorded which). Receptors originate from a woman between 50 and 59 years old with acute COVID-19. Each CDR3 is given with its conserved first and last residue. A D gene is named only where the DNA matches it firmly.

DNA,CDR3,J,V,D
TGTGCCACCAGCACAACGCGGGCGCAGCGGGGCCATGGCTACACCTTC,CATSTTRAQRGHGYTF,TRBJ1-2,TRBV15,NA
TGTGCCAGTACCAAGACAGGGTACAACTATAATTCACCCCTCCACTTT,CASTKTGYNYNSPLHF,TRBJ1-6,TRBV19,TRBD1
TGTGCCAGCAGCCAACAGGGGTACATTCAGTACTTC,CASSQQGYIQYF,TRBJ2-4,TRBV14,NA
TGTGCCAGCAGCTTAGGACTAGCAGGGGGCACAGATACGCAGTATTTT,CASSLGLAGGTDTQYF,TRBJ2-3,TRBV7-9,NA
TGTGCCACCAGCATGGCGGGGAACACTGAAGCTTTCTTT,CATSMAGNTEAFF,TRBJ1-1,TRBV15,NA
TGTGCCAGCAGCTTGGACCAGGGGGCTATTAACAATGAGCAGTTCTTC,CASSLDQGAINNEQFF,TRBJ2-1,TRBV5-6,TRBD1
TGTGCCAGAAGCTTGGTCTCGCCGATCCCTAACAGATATGGCTACACCTTC,CARSLVSPIPNRYGYTF,TRBJ1-2,TRBV5-3,NA
TGCAGCGTTCGACGACAGAACACTGAAGCTTTCTTT,CSVRRQNTEAFF,TRBJ1-1,TRBV29-1,NA
TGTGCCAGCAGTGAATTAGCGGTTTATAGCAATCAGCCCCAGCATTTT,CASSELAVYSNQPQHF,TRBJ1-5,TRBV2,NA
TGTGCCAGCAGCTTGTATATCGTGAGCAATCAGCCCCAGCATTTT,CASSLYIVSNQPQHF,TRBJ1-5,TRBV5-5,NA
TGTGCCTGGAGTGTACAACTAGCGGGAGGTTTATTCTTC,CAWSVQLAGGLFF,TRBJ2-1,TRBV30,TRBD2
TGTGCCAGCTCACCCAGGGCGAACACCGGGGAGCTGTTTTTT,CASSPRANTGELFF,TRBJ2-2,TRBV18,NA
TGTGCCAGCAGCCCCAGACTAGCGGGACGAGGAGGAGAGACCCAGTACTTC,CASSPRLAGRGGETQYF,TRBJ2-5,TRBV3-1/TRBV3-2,TRBD2
TGTGCCAGCAGCCCCCAGGGGCGGGAGGAAGAATACGAGCAGTACTTC,CASSPQGREEEYEQYF,TRBJ2-7,TRBV9,TRBD2
TGTGCCAGCAGTTTATCGGGGATCTCCGAGCAGTACTTC,CASSLSGISEQYF,TRBJ2-7,TRBV28,NA
TGTGCCAGCAGTGGGGCGGACAGGGGAAGGAATCAGCCCCAGCATTTT,CASSGADRGRNQPQHF,TRBJ1-5,TRBV6-4,TRBD1
TGTGCCAGCAGTGAACTAGCGGGACGGTCGGATACGCAGTATTTT,CASSELAGRSDTQYF,TRBJ2-3,TRBV6-1,TRBD2
TGTGCCAGCAGTTCCCGGACAGACCTGAACACTGAAGCTTTCTTT,CASSSRTDLNTEAFF,TRBJ1-1,TRBV27,NA
TGTGCCAGCAGCTCGGGACAGCTGAACACTGAAGCTTTCTTT,CASSSGQLNTEAFF,TRBJ1-1,TRBV5-8,TRBD1
TGTGCCAGCAACCGGAGACCCGGGAGGGGCCTAGTGGGGTTTAACAATGAGCAGTTCTTC,CASNRRPGRGLVGFNNEQFF,TRBJ2-1,TRBV27,TRBD2
TGTGCCAGTAGGAAAAGCGGTTTAGGGAACACTGAAGCTTTCTTT,CASRKSGLGNTEAFF,TRBJ1-1,TRBV19,NA
TGTGCCAGCAGTTCCAGGGGGCGCTTAGAAGAGACCCAGTACTTC,CASSSRGRLEETQYF,TRBJ2-5,TRBV6-6,TRBD1
TGTGCCAGCAGCCCTGATCCAGGGCCCGCTGGAGAGACCCAGTACTTC,CASSPDPGPAGETQYF,TRBJ2-5,TRBV7-9,NA
TGTGCCAGCAGCTTTTGGGCCAATCAGCCCCAGCATTTT,CASSFWANQPQHF,TRBJ1-5,TRBV7-9,NA